This TCR beta chain was retrieved from a study of spatial heterogeneity in lung cancer. Study-wide results and limits: Relative to follow-up, resection was when ubiquitous expanded tumor TCRs appeared more in blood.

TCRdb re-called the 5' RACE reads with MiXCR, one entry per CDR3 protein. The sample yields about 40,000 distinct CDR3 sequences, 4% to 6% seen once. Germline V gives CDR1 SQVTM, CDR2 ANQGSEA. V was shortened by 8 bases and J by 1 base, with 15 bases between the two germline ends. This CDR3 region has 13 residues. Time point described: sample taken at primary tumor resection. Extraction of whole RNA from tumor, nontumor lung or frozen PBMC preceded unsorted sequencing. This clonotype was observed many times. Its antigen is undetermined. The chain has TRBV29-1 and TRBJ2-7, with D possibly being TRBD2 (5 bases). The sample in question was PBMCs, obtained at surgery. This clonotype was sampled from a female donor with early-stage non-small cell lung cancer. CDR3 sequence: CSIQPSGSYEQYF. DNA for the CDR3: TGCAGCATCCAGCCCAGCGGTTCCTACGAGCAGTACTTC.